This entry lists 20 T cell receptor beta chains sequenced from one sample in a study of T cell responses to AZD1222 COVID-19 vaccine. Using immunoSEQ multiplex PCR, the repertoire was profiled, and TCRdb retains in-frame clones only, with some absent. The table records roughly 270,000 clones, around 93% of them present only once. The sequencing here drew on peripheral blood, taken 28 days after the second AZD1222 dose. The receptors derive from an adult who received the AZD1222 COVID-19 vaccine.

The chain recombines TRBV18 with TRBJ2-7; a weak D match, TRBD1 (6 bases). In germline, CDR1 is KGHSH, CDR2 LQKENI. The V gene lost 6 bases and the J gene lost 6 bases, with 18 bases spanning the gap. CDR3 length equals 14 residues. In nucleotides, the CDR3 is TGTGCCAGCTCCCCCGGGGCAGGGGTCGGCGAGCAGTACTTC. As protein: CASSPGAGVGEQYF.

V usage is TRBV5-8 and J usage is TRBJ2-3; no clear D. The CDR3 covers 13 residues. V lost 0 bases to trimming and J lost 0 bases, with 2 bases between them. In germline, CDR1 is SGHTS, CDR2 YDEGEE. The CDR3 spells CASSLDSTDTQYF. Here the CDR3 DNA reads TGTGCCAGCAGCTTGGACAGCACAGATACGCAGTATTTT.

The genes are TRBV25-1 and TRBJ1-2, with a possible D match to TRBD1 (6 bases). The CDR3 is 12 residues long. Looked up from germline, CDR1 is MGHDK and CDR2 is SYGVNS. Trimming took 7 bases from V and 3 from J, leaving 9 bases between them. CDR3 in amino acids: CASTGADYGYTF. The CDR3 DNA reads TGTGCCAGCACGGGGGCCGACTATGGCTACACCTTC.

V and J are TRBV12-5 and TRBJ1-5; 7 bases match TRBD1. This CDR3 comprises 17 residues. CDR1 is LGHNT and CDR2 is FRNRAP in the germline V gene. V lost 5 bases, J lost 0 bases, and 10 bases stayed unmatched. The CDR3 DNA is TGTGCTAGTGGTCCTGTCGGGACAGCTTATAGCAATCAGCCCCAGCATTTT. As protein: CASGPVGTAYSNQPQHF.

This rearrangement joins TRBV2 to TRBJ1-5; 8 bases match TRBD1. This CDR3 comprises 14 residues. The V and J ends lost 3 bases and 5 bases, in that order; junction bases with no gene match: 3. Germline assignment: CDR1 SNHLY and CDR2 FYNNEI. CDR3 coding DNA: TGTGCCAGCAGTGATAAGACAGGGGATCAGCCCCAGCATTTT. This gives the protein CASSDKTGDQPQHF.

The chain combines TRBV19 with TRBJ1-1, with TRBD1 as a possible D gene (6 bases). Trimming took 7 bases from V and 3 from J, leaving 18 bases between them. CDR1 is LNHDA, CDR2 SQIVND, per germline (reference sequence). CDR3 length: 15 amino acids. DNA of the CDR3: TGTGCCAGTAAACTCGGGCAGGGGTGGGACACTGAAGCTTTCTTT. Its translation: CASKLGQGWDTEAFF.

CDR3 residues: CASSPYGRTSTDTQYF. In DNA form, the CDR3 reads TGTGCCAGCAGCCCCTACGGGCGCACTAGCACAGATACGCAGTATTTT. V is TRBV7-9 and J is TRBJ2-3; D remains ambiguous. CDR3 length: 16 amino acids. V was shortened by 5 bases and J by 0 bases, with 15 bases between the two germline ends. CDR1 is SEHNR, CDR2 FQNEAQ, per germline (reference sequence).

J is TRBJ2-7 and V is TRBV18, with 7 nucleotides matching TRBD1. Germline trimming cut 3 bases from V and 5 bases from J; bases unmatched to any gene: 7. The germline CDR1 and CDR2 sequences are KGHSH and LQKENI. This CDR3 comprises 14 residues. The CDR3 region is CASSPLRGRNEQYF. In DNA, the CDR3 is TGTGCCAGCTCACCTCTTAGGGGGCGCAACGAGCAGTACTTC.

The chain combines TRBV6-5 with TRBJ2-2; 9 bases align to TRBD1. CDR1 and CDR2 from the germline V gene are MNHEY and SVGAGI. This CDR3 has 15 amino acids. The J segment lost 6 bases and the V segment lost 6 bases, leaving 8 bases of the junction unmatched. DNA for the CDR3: TGTGCCAGCAGAACAGGGGGCGCGTCGGCCGGGGAGCTGTTTTTT. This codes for CASRTGGASAGELFF.

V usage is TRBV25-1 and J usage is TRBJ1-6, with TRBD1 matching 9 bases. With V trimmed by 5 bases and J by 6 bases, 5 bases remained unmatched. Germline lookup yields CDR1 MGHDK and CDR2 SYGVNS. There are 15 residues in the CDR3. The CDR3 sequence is CASSQTGGSNSPLHF. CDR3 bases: TGTGCCAGCAGTCAAACAGGGGGCTCTAATTCACCCCTCCACTTT.

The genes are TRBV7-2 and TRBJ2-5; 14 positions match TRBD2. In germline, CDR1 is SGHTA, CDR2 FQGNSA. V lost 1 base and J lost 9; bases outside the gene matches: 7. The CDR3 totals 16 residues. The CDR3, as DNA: TGTGCCAGCAGCTTAGGACTAGCGGGAGGGGGGGAGGCCCAGTACTTC. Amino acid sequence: CASSLGLAGGGEAQYF. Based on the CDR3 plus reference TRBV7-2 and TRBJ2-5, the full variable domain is GAGVSQSPSNKVTEKGKDVELRCDPISGHTALYWYRQSLGQGLEFLIYFQGNSAPDKSGLPSDRFSAERTGGSVSTLTIQRTQQEDSAVYLCASSLGLAGGGEAQYFGPGTRLLVL.

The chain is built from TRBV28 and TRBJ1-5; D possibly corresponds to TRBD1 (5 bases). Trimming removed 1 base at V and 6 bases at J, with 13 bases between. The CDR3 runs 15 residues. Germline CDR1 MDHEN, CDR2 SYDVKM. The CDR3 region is CASSLLAGDGQPQHF. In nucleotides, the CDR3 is TGTGCCAGCAGTTTATTGGCGGGGGACGGTCAGCCCCAGCATTTT.

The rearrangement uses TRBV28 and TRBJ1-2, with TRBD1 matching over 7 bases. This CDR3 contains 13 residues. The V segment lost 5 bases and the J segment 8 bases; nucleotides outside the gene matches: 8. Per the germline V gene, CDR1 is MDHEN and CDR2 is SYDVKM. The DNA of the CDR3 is TGTGCCAGCAGTAGCGGGACAGTTAGGGGCTACACCTTC. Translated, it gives CASSSGTVRGYTF.

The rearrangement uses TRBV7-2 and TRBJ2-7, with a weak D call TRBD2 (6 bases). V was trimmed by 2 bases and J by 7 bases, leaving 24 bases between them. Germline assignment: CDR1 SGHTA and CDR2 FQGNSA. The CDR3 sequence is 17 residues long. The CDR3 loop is CASSLSREGRTAGEQYF. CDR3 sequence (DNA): TGTGCCAGCAGCTTATCGCGCGAGGGACGGACCGCGGGAGAGCAGTACTTC.

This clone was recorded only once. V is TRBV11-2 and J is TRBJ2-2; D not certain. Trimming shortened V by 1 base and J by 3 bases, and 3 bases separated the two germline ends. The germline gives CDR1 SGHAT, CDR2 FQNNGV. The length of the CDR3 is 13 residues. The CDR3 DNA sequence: TGTGCCAGCAGCTTAGGCTACACCGGGGAGCTGTTTTTT. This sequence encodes CASSLGYTGELFF.

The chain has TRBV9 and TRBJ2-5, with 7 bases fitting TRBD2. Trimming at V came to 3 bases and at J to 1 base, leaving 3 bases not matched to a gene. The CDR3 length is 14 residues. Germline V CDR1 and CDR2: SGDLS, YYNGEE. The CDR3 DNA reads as TGTGCCAGCAGCGCCGTAGCGGGCCAAGAGACCCAGTACTTC. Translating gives CASSAVAGQETQYF.

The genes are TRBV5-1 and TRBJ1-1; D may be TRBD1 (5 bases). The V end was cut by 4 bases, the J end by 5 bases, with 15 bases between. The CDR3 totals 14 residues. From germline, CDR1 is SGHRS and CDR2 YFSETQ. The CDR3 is CASSLEGFETEAFF. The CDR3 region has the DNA TGCGCCAGCAGCCTGGAGGGGTTTGAGACTGAAGCTTTCTTT.

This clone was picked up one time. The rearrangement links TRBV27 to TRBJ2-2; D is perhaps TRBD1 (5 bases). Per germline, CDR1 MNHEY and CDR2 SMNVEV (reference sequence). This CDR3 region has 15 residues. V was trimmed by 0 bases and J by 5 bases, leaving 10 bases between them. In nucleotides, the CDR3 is TGTGCCAGCAGTTTATCTGGGGCCAGTACCGGGGAGCTGTTTTTT. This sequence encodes CASSLSGASTGELFF.

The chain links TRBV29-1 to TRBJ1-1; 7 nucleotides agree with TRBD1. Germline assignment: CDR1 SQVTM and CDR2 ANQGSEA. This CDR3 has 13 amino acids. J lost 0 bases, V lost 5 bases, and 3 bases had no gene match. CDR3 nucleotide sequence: TGCAGCGTTAAGGGACAGTTGAACACTGAAGCTTTCTTT. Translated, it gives CSVKGQLNTEAFF.

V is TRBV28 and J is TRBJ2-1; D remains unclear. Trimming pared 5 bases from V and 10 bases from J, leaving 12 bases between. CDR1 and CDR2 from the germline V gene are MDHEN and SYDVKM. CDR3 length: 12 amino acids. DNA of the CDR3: TGTGCCAGCAGTCCCCAACTTAGGGAGCAGTTCTTC. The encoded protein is CASSPQLREQFF.